This T cell receptor beta chain was captured by sequencing in a study of a mutant IDH1 vaccine in newly diagnosed glioma. CDR3 length equals 13 residues. Germline values: CDR1 LGHNA, CDR2 YSLEER. Trimming stripped 2 bases from V and 4 bases from J, with 6 bases between. On this clone: What it binds is not known.

Specified time point: week 5, during vaccination. Topical imiquimod accompanied each vaccine dose, which consisted of 300 ug of mutant IDH1 20-mer peptide. Patients carried new grade 3 or 4 IDH1-mutant astrocytomas lacking nuclear ATRX. Sequenced by immunoSEQ multiplex PCR; TCRdb stores in-frame clones only, minus some. The sample has roughly 30,000 clones, roughly 87% seen once. Sequences were derived from peripheral blood mononuclear cells (PBMCs), sampled from a glioma patient whose treatment included an IDH1 peptide vaccine. The chain employs TRBV4-3 and TRBJ1-3; D remains unclear. This receptor was obtained from a woman between 35 and 50 years old with glioma. Some clones in this sample may be carry-over from other donors' samples. The CDR3 bases are TGCGCCAGCAGCCAAAGCTTCGGAAACACCATATATTTT. Protein product: CASSQSFGNTIYF.